What follows describes a single T cell receptor (beta chain). The antigen remains undetermined. This sample is drawn from a study of T cells expressing NK-cell markers. About the study: The study drew TCR beta repertoires from sorted CD3+CD56+NKG2C+, CD3+CD56+NKG2C- and CD3+CD56-NKG2C+ T cells. Study outcomes and limitations: What remained unclear was the HCMV specificity of expanded NKG2C+ T cell clones. In a handful of donors, dominant clonotypes made up about 28.3-60.1% of CD3+CD56-NKG2C+ cells.

Production of TCR beta cDNA relied on 5'RACE template switching with UMIs. TCRdb re-analyzed the 5' RACE reads; it lists each CDR3 protein once, without DNA. The data show 350,000 to 500,000 distinct CDR3 sequences, and the top ten clones hold approximately 7%. Germline V gene data show CDR1 as DFQATT and CDR2 as SNEGSKA (reference sequence). This CDR3 spans 14 amino acids. The sequence was collected from a woman between 18 and 69 years old in good health. This rearrangement joins TRBV20-1 to TRBJ2-1; the TCRdb call, TRBD1, lacks DNA for checking. Specimen: blood T cells: a sorted CD56 or NKG2C T cell subset, CD4+ or CD8+ T cells, or bulk PBMC T cells (not recorded which). CDR3 in amino acids: CSVDAGHPGDEQFF.